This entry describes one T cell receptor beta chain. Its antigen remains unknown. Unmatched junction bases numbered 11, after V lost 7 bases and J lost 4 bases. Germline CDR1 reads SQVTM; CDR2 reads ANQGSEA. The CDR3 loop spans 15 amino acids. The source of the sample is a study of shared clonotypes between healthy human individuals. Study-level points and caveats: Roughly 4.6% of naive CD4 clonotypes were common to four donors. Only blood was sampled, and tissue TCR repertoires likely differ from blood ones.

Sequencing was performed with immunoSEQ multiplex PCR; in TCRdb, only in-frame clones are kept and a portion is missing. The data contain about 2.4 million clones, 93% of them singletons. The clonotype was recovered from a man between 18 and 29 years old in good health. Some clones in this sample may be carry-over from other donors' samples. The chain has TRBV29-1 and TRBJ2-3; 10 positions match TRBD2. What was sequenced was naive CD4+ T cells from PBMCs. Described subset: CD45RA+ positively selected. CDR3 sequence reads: CSAASSGRGPDTQYF. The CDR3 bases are TGCAGCGCTGCCTCTAGCGGGAGAGGTCCAGATACGCAGTATTTT.